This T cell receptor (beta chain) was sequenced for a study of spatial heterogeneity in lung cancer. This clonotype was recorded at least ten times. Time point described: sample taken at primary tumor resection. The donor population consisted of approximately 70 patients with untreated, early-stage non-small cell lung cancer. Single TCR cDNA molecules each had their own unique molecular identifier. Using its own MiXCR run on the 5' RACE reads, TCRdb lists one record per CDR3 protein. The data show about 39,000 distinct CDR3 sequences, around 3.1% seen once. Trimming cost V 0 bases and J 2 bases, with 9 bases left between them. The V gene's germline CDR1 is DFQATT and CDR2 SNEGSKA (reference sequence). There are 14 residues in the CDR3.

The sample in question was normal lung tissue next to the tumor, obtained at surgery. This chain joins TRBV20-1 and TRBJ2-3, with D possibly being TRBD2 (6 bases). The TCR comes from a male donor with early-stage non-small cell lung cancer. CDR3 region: CSAREGTVTDTQYF. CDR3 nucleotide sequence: TGCAGTGCTAGAGAAGGGACTGTCACAGATACGCAGTATTTT.